Listed below are T cell receptor beta chains from one sample, sequenced in a study of a mutant IDH1 vaccine in newly diagnosed glioma. No cognate antigen is known for these TCRs. Clones were sequenced by immunoSEQ multiplex PCR, and TCRdb holds only the in-frame ones, with some missing. The table has some 42,000 clones, around 83% seen once. Sequencing used PBMCs, obtained from a glioma patient whose treatment included an IDH1 peptide vaccine. These receptors were collected from a woman in her forties or fifties with glioma. CDR3s include the opening cysteine and the closing phenylalanine or tryptophan. The D gene is left open where the match is weak. Clone size is given for some rows only: seen once, a few or many times, or a class if the clone is expanded.

CDR3nt: TGTGCCAGCAGTTTCGTCCCCCTGAACACTGAAGCTTTCTTT
CDR3aa: CASSFVPLNTEAFF
v_gene: TRBV27
d_gene: .
abundance: .
j_gene: TRBJ1-1

CDR3nt: TGTGCCAGCAGCCAGAACAGGGACACTGAAGCTTTCTTT
CDR3aa: CASSQNRDTEAFF
v_gene: TRBV5-4
d_gene: .
abundance: .
j_gene: TRBJ1-1

CDR3nt: TGCGCCAGCAGCCGAGACTATGGCTACACCTTC
CDR3aa: CASSRDYGYTF
v_gene: TRBV23-1
d_gene: .
abundance: .
j_gene: TRBJ1-2

CDR3nt: TGTGCCAGCAGCAAAGTGGTAGGGTCCGGCCTGTTTTTT
CDR3aa: CASSKVVGSGLFF
v_gene: TRBV21-1
d_gene: .
abundance: .
j_gene: TRBJ1-4

CDR3nt: TGTGCCAGCAGCTTAGATTCTGCGGCCGCGCGGAATACGCAGTATTTT
CDR3aa: CASSLDSAAARNTQYF
v_gene: TRBV11-2
d_gene: .
abundance: once
j_gene: TRBJ2-3

CDR3nt: TGTGCCAGCAGTTACTCGATGGGGAGCGAGCAGTACTTC
CDR3aa: CASSYSMGSEQYF
v_gene: TRBV6-5
d_gene: .
abundance: .
j_gene: TRBJ2-7

CDR3nt: TGTGCCAGCAGCCAAGTGGGGGCCGGGGACGAGCAGTACTTC
CDR3aa: CASSQVGAGDEQYF
v_gene: TRBV5-4
d_gene: .
abundance: .
j_gene: TRBJ2-7

CDR3nt: TGTGCCAGCAGCCAGGGGACTCAAGGTGGGGTGACAGATACGCAGTATTTT
CDR3aa: CASSQGTQGGVTDTQYF
v_gene: TRBV4-2
d_gene: .
abundance: .
j_gene: TRBJ2-3

CDR3nt: TGTGCCAGCAGCTTCAAGGACAGGGGGTCCTACGAGCAGTACTTC
CDR3aa: CASSFKDRGSYEQYF
v_gene: TRBV5-6
d_gene: TRBD1
abundance: .
j_gene: TRBJ2-7

CDR3nt: TGTGCCAGCAGCTCAAGGAGACTAGCCTACAATGAGCAGTTCTTC
CDR3aa: CASSSRRLAYNEQFF
v_gene: TRBV5-6
d_gene: .
abundance: .
j_gene: TRBJ2-1

CDR3nt: TGTGCCAGCAGTTTTTTTGGAGCCCAGTACTTC
CDR3aa: CASSFFGAQYF
v_gene: TRBV27
d_gene: .
abundance: .
j_gene: TRBJ2-5

CDR3nt: TGTGCCAGCAGTGGACCCCCAAATGCCTACGAGCAGTACTTC
CDR3aa: CASSGPPNAYEQYF
v_gene: TRBV2
d_gene: .
abundance: .
j_gene: TRBJ2-7